The source of this T cell receptor (beta chain) is a study of identical twins. The study's findings and limits: There was more out-of-frame TCR alpha sharing in monozygotic twins than models estimated. Beta out-of-frame sequences showed weaker excess twin sharing.

CDR1 and CDR2 from the germline V gene are KGHDR and SFDVKD. V dropped 1 base and J dropped 6; count of bases not matched to a gene: 5. The CDR3 loop spans 15 amino acids. Turning to this clonotype: What it binds is not known.

TCRdb reprocessed the 5' RACE reads with MiXCR, giving one entry per CDR3 protein. Of some 330,000 distinct CDR3 sequences listed, roughly 10% are singletons. The receptor comes from a woman aged 50 to 65 in good health. The sample consisted of naive T cells sorted from blood. V gene TRBV24-1 combines with J gene TRBJ2-3; 8 positions agree with TRBD1. CDR3 DNA: TGTGCCACCAGTGATTTCGACAGGGGAACGGATACGCAGTATTTT. This codes for CATSDFDRGTDTQYF.